The 2 T cell receptor beta chains in this list originate from one sample, sequenced in a study of Ad26.COV2.S vaccination and SARS-CoV-2 variants. Described treatment: over 15 received Ad26.COV2.S at low or high dose, single or two shots; 5 received placebo; per-sample allocation not given. Sampling occurred on day 63 after the first vaccine or placebo injection. Data came from immunoSEQ multiplex PCR; TCRdb stores just in-frame clones and leaves some out. The repertoire holds about 410,000 clones, with roughly 90% as singletons. The sample was peripheral blood, taken in a trial of Ad26.COV2.S vaccine versus placebo. The receptors were gathered from a person aged 18-65 years who received the Ad26.COV2.S COVID-19 vaccine or a placebo.

This clone was detected a few times. The J gene is TRBJ2-7, the V gene TRBV15; 13 bases line up with TRBD2. The CDR3 spans 16 residues. Germline CDR1 reads LNHNV; CDR2 reads YYDKDF (reference sequence). V dropped 4 bases and J dropped 3; count of bases not matched to a gene: 6. CDR3 region: CATSNPGTSGVYEQYF. The CDR3 DNA follows: TGTGCCACCAGCAACCCCGGGACTAGCGGGGTCTACGAGCAGTACTTC.

The rearrangement joins TRBV2 to TRBJ2-2, with TRBD1 matching 8 bases. V shed 6 bases and J 0 bases; nucleotides not matched to a gene: 6. From germline, CDR1 is SNHLY and CDR2 FYNNEI. The CDR3 totals 16 residues. CDR3 bases: TGTGCCAGCAGAAACAGGGGGACCGCGAACACCGGGGAGCTGTTTTTT. Translating it yields CASRNRGTANTGELFF.